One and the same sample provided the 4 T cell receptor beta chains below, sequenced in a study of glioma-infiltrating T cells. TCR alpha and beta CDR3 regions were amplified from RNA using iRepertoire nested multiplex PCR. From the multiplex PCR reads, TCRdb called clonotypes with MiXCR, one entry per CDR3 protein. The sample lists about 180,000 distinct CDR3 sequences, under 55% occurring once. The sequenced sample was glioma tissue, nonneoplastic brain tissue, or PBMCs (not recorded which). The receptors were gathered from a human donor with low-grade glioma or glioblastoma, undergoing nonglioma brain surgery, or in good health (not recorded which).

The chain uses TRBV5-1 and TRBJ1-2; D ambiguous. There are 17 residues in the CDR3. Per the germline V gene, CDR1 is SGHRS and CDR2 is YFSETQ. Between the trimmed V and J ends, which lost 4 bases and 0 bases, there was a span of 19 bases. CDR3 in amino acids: CASSATAPRKANYGYTF. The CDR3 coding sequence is TGCGCCAGCAGCGCGACGGCCCCCCGGAAAGCTAACTATGGCTACACCTTC. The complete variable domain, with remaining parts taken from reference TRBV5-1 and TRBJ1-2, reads KAGVTQTPRYLIKTRGQQVTLSCSPISGHRSVSWYQQTPGQGLQFLFEYFSETQRNKGNFPGRFSGRQFSNSRSEMNVSTLELGDSALYLCASSATAPRKANYGYTFGSGTRLTVV.

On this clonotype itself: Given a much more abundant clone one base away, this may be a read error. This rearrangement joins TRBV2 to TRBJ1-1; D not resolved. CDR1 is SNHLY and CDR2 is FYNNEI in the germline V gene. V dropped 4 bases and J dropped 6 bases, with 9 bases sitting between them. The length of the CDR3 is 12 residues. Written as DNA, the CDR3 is TGTGCCAGCAGTGGAGTGTGGGCTGAAGCTTTCTTT. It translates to CASSGVWAEAFF.

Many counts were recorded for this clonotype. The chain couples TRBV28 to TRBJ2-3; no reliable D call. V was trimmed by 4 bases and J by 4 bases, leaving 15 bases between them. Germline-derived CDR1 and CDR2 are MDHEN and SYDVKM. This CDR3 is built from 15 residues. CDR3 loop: CASSSSLVGSDTQYF. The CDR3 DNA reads TGTGCCAGCAGTTCAAGCCTCGTAGGGTCAGATACGCAGTATTTT.

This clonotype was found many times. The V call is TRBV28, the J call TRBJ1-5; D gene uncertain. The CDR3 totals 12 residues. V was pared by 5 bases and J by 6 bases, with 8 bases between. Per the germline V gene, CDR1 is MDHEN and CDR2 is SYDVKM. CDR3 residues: CASSPVGQPQHF. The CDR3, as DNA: TGTGCCAGCAGTCCCGTAGGTCAGCCCCAGCATTTT.